This TCR beta chain was obtained from a study of blood T cell repertoires in COVID-19. Method: immunoSEQ multiplex PCR; TCRdb's copy keeps in-frame clones and lacks some. The data hold around 130,000 clones, with about four fifths observed a single time. V was clipped by 0 bases and J by 0 bases; unmatched bases: 1. The V gene's germline CDR1 is SGHRS and CDR2 YFSETQ. The CDR3 has 15 residues. The TCR comes from a woman of 80 years or more with acute or convalescent COVID-19. Sequencing was performed on peripheral blood. The gene calls are TRBV5-1 and TRBJ1-1; 8 bases agree with TRBD1. The CDR3 is CASSLGQGLNTEAFF. CDR3 bases: TGCGCCAGCAGCTTGGGACAGGGGCTGAACACTGAAGCTTTCTTT.